The TCR beta chain under discussion was sequenced for a study of control samples from healthy donors and cancer patients. V dropped 3 bases and J dropped 3; count of bases not matched to a gene: 6. Germline CDR1 is SNHLY and CDR2 is FYNNEI. This CDR3 is 17 amino acids long. In this sample, this clone turned up a few times. The data were produced by immunoSEQ multiplex PCR, yet TCRdb's version contains in-frame clones alone and is incomplete. The sample contains about 110,000 clones, 82% of which appear only once. The sequenced sample consisted of blood. V and J are TRBV2 and TRBJ2-5; 14 bases map to TRBD2. The receptor comes from a young man in good health. This chain's CDR3 is CASSDDPGLAGEETQYF. The DNA for the CDR3 is TGTGCCAGCAGTGACGATCCGGGACTAGCGGGGGAAGAGACCCAGTACTTC. Complete variable domain (other parts from reference TRBV2 and TRBJ2-5): EPEVTQTPSHQVTQMGQEVILRCVPISNHLYFYWYRQILGQKVEFLVSFYNNEISEKSEIFDDQFSVERPDGSNFTLKIRSTKLEDSAMYFCASSDDPGLAGEETQYFGPGTRLLVL.